A selection of T cell receptor beta chains follows, all from one sample in a study of early T cells in non-severe SARS-CoV-2 infection. MiXCR was run by TCRdb on the 5' RACE reads, yielding one entry per CDR3 protein. The sample holds around 50,000 distinct CDR3 sequences, roughly 11% seen once. The sample taken for sequencing was whole blood. These receptors all come from an adult who was a healthcare worker with PCR-confirmed SARS-CoV-2 infection or an uninfected control (not recorded which). Both conserved end residues are part of each CDR3. A D gene is named only where the DNA matches it firmly. Clone size is given for some rows only: seen once, a few or many times, or a class if the clone is expanded.

D gene: TRBD2; V gene: TRBV25-1; clone size: .; J gene: TRBJ2-7; CDR3 DNA: TGTGCCAGCACCCCCTTAGCGGGAGGGCCGTACGAGCAGTACTTC; CDR3 protein: CASTPLAGGPYEQYF
D gene: .; V gene: TRBV19; clone size: .; J gene: TRBJ2-5; CDR3 DNA: TGTGCCAGTAGTATTACGCAGGGGATCGGAGAGACCCAGTACTTC; CDR3 protein: CASSITQGIGETQYF
D gene: .; V gene: TRBV6-4; clone size: .; J gene: TRBJ1-2; CDR3 DNA: TGTGCCAGCAGTGACTACGGACAGCCGATCTATGGCTACACCTTC; CDR3 protein: CASSDYGQPIYGYTF
D gene: .; V gene: TRBV11-2; clone size: .; J gene: TRBJ2-7; CDR3 DNA: TGCGCCAGCAGCTTGGCCGGAACCTACGAGCAGTACTTC; CDR3 protein: CASSLAGTYEQYF
D gene: TRBD1; V gene: TRBV29-1; clone size: few; J gene: TRBJ2-1; CDR3 DNA: TGCAGCGTGGGCCTAGGACAGGGCTTTGGAAATGAGCAGTTCTTC; CDR3 protein: CSVGLGQGFGNEQFF
D gene: .; V gene: TRBV5-1; clone size: few; J gene: TRBJ2-3; CDR3 DNA: TGCGCCAGCAGGGAAGGGGCCCCGACAGATACGCAGTATTTT; CDR3 protein: CASREGAPTDTQYF
D gene: .; V gene: TRBV20-1; clone size: .; J gene: TRBJ2-2; CDR3 DNA: TGCAGTGCATTGGTATCGACAGCAAACACCGGGGAGCTGTTTTTT; CDR3 protein: CSALVSTANTGELFF
D gene: TRBD2; V gene: TRBV6-5; clone size: few; J gene: TRBJ2-5; CDR3 DNA: TGTGCCAGCAGAGGACTAGCGGGAGACCTGGAGACCCAGTACTTC; CDR3 protein: CASRGLAGDLETQYF
D gene: TRBD2; V gene: TRBV6-6; clone size: many; J gene: TRBJ2-6; CDR3 DNA: TGTGCCAGCACGGGACTAGTAACTGGGGCCAACGTCCTGACTTTC; CDR3 protein: CASTGLVTGANVLTF
D gene: .; V gene: TRBV20-1; clone size: .; J gene: TRBJ2-3; CDR3 DNA: TGCAGTGCTAGAGATGGGGCAACAGATACGCAGTATTTT; CDR3 protein: CSARDGATDTQYF
D gene: .; V gene: TRBV11-2; clone size: medium-sized; J gene: TRBJ2-3; CDR3 DNA: TGTGCCAGCAGCCAAAGCACAGATACGCAGTATTTT; CDR3 protein: CASSQSTDTQYF
D gene: TRBD2; V gene: TRBV2; clone size: .; J gene: TRBJ2-7; CDR3 DNA: TGTGCCAGCAGACCCACTAGCGGGAGCTCCTACGAGCAGTACTTC; CDR3 protein: CASRPTSGSSYEQYF
D gene: TRBD1; V gene: TRBV18; clone size: few; J gene: TRBJ2-5; CDR3 DNA: TGTGCCAGCTCAGCAAGGACAGGGGGCAAAGAGACCCAGTACTTC; CDR3 protein: CASSARTGGKETQYF
D gene: .; V gene: TRBV19; clone size: many; J gene: TRBJ2-7; CDR3 DNA: TGTGCCAGTACCCGGGACCTAAGCTCCTACGAGCAGTACTTC; CDR3 protein: CASTRDLSSYEQYF
D gene: .; V gene: TRBV28; clone size: few; J gene: TRBJ2-7; CDR3 DNA: TGTGCCAGCAGTTTAGGGGACTTTTTCTCCTACGAGCAGTACTTC; CDR3 protein: CASSLGDFFSYEQYF
D gene: .; V gene: TRBV4-1; clone size: many; J gene: TRBJ1-3; CDR3 DNA: TGCGCCAGCAGCCAAGAACGAACAGCTGGAAACACCATATATTTT; CDR3 protein: CASSQERTAGNTIYF
D gene: TRBD1; V gene: TRBV5-4; clone size: .; J gene: TRBJ1-2; CDR3 DNA: TGTGCCAGCAGAGGGGGGACAGGAGTAAACTATGGCTACACCTTC; CDR3 protein: CASRGGTGVNYGYTF
D gene: .; V gene: TRBV3-1; clone size: .; J gene: TRBJ1-6; CDR3 DNA: TGTGCCAGCAGCCGAGCCCAGGGAAATTCACCCCTCCACTTT; CDR3 protein: CASSRAQGNSPLHF
D gene: .; V gene: TRBV11-2; clone size: few; J gene: TRBJ2-2; CDR3 DNA: TGTGCCAGCAGCTTAAGAGGGATCACCGGGGAGCTGTTTTTT; CDR3 protein: CASSLRGITGELFF